This TCR beta chain was sequenced in a study of T cell changes during pregnancy in multiple sclerosis. Germline-derived CDR1 and CDR2 are MNHNS and SASEGT. V gave up 2 bases and J gave up 5 bases; unmatched junction bases: 5. The CDR3 totals 17 residues. Clones were read by immunoSEQ multiplex PCR, and TCRdb kept only the in-frame ones, dropping some. The sample lists roughly 40,000 clones; roughly nine tenths were seen once. The chain has TRBV6-1 and TRBJ2-3; 15 bases match TRBD2. The sample was CD4+ T cells from peripheral blood mononuclear cells, taken in the first trimester of pregnancy. The receptor was derived from a female donor with multiple sclerosis, enrolled in a pregnancy study. The CDR3 here is CASSERGLAGGIDTQYF. CDR3 in DNA: TGTGCCAGCAGTGAACGGGGACTAGCGGGGGGAATAGATACGCAGTATTTT.